This TCR beta chain was captured in a study of blood T cell repertoires in COVID-19. In the study overall: There were acute and convalescent COVID-19 samples, and they came from the United States, Italy and Spain.

In the original analysis: Estimation of nucleated cell counts was performed using reference gene primer amplification. Generated by immunoSEQ multiplex PCR, the TCRdb table keeps only in-frame clones and is missing some. Clone size and the V and J calls come from that table; the DNA yielded D and trimming. The data contain some 520,000 clones, about 91% of them singletons. This CDR3 comprises 15 residues. V lost 5 bases, J lost 4 bases, and 9 bases stayed unmatched. CDR1 and CDR2 from the germline V gene are ENHRY and SYGVKD. Seattle enrolled patients during active infection and tracked them longitudinally. This clone was observed once.

Sequenced sample: peripheral blood. The receptor was isolated from a man between 18 and 35 years old with COVID-19, enrolled during active disease. This chain connects TRBV10-3 to TRBJ2-5; 8 bases agree with TRBD2. This CDR3 reads CAISPDGGAIETQYF. CDR3 DNA sequence: TGTGCCATCAGTCCCGACGGGGGGGCGATAGAGACCCAGTACTTC.